A single sample gave rise to the 18 T cell receptor beta chains below, sequenced in a study of blood T cell repertoires in COVID-19. The repertoire was sequenced with immunoSEQ multiplex PCR; TCRdb's copy has only in-frame clones and lacks some. The data hold a few hundred thousand clones, with roughly 82% observed a single time. Sequencing was performed on peripheral blood. The receptors come from a human donor in a cohort sampled during active COVID-19.

The V and J genes are TRBV6-5 and TRBJ1-5; D is uncertain. V was pared by 4 bases and J by 5 bases, with 9 bases between. The CDR3 runs to 13 residues. Germline values: CDR1 MNHEY, CDR2 SVGAGI. This CDR3 reads CASSFTRDQPQHF. For the CDR3, the DNA is TGTGCCAGCAGTTTTACTAGGGATCAGCCCCAGCATTTT.

The gene calls are TRBV30 and TRBJ2-7; D is uncertain. The V gene lost 3 bases and the J gene lost 2 bases, with 11 bases spanning the gap. This CDR3 has 13 amino acids. Germline V CDR1 and CDR2: GTSNPN, SVGIG (reference sequence). The CDR3 DNA follows: TGTGCCTGGAGACCACGAGGTGCCTACGAGCAGTACTTC. Its translation is CAWRPRGAYEQYF.

V gene TRBV28 combines with J gene TRBJ2-7, with D perhaps TRBD2 (6 bases). V was cut by 5 bases and J by 4 bases, with 9 bases left in between. Germline CDR1 reads MDHEN; CDR2 reads SYDVKM. CDR3 length: 12 residues. The CDR3 nucleotides read TGTGCCAGCAGTCGGGACTTGTACGAGCAGTACTTC. Its protein product is CASSRDLYEQYF.

V and J are TRBV10-3 and TRBJ1-2; tentative D call: TRBD1 (5 bases). The CDR3 extends over 15 amino acids. Germline CDR1 is ENHRY and CDR2 is SYGVKD. V was pared by 2 bases and J by 1 base, with 11 bases between. The CDR3 DNA sequence: TGTGCCATCAGTGAGGGGGGGAACCTTAACTATGGCTACACCTTC. Amino acids: CAISEGGNLNYGYTF.

This chain links TRBV7-9 with TRBJ2-3; D is unclear. Trimming removed 1 base at V and 11 bases at J, with 16 bases between. CDR1 and CDR2 (germline): SEHNR, FQNEAQ (reference sequence). This CDR3 contains 14 residues. Here the CDR3 DNA reads TGTGCCAGCAGCTTAGGGGCCGTAGAACCCCGGCAGTATTTT. Its translation is CASSLGAVEPRQYF. Variable domain in full (rest from reference TRBV7-9 and TRBJ2-3): DTGVSQNPRHKITKRGQNVTFRCDPISEHNRLYWYRQTLGQGPEFLTYFQNEAQLEKSRLLSDRFSAERPKGSFSTLEIQRTEQGDSAMYLCASSLGAVEPRQYFGPGTRLTVL.

This clone appeared many times. The V call is TRBV16, the J call TRBJ2-1, with 7 bases matching TRBD2. Looked up from germline, CDR1 is KGHSY and CDR2 is FQNENV. With V trimmed by 1 base and J by 6 bases, 12 bases remained unmatched. CDR3 length: 17 residues. The CDR3 DNA sequence: TGTGCCAGCAGCCAATATAGGTCTAGCGGAAAGGTCAATGAGCAGTTCTTC. Its translation: CASSQYRSSGKVNEQFF. The full variable domain, in which reference TRBV16 and TRBJ2-1 provide the parts outside the CDR3, is GEEVAQTPKHLVRGEGQKAKLYCAPIKGHSYVFWYQQVLKNEFKFLISFQNENVFDETGMPKERFSAKCLPNSPCSLEIQATKLEDSAVYFCASSQYRSSGKVNEQFFGPGTRLTVL.

The rearrangement joins TRBV5-1 to TRBJ1-4; 7 positions agree with TRBD1. The CDR3 has 15 amino acids. Looked up from germline, CDR1 is SGHRS and CDR2 is YFSETQ. V trimming: 0 bases; J trimming: 5 bases; junction bases outside the gene matches: 4. The CDR3 protein is CASSLGDRLNEKLFF. The CDR3 DNA reads TGCGCCAGCAGCTTGGGGGACAGACTAAATGAAAAACTGTTTTTT.

The gene calls are TRBV15 and TRBJ2-7, with 9 bases fitting TRBD2. The junction had 8 bases not matched to a gene; V was cut back by 0 bases and J by 2 bases. The length of the CDR3 is 17 residues. Germline V lookup: CDR1 LNHNV, CDR2 YYDKDF (reference sequence). CDR3 nucleotide sequence: TGTGCCACCAGCAGAGAGAAGGAGGTAGCGGGAGCCTACGAGCAGTACTTC. It is translated as CATSREKEVAGAYEQYF.

The chain links TRBV28 to TRBJ2-5; 10 positions agree with TRBD1. This CDR3 spans 13 amino acids. The germline gives CDR1 MDHEN, CDR2 SYDVKM. V was clipped by 6 bases and J by 4 bases; unmatched bases: 2. The CDR3 region has the DNA TGTGCCAGCAGAGGGACAGGGGCAGAGACCCAGTACTTC. Translated, it gives CASRGTGAETQYF.

The chain joins TRBV5-1 to TRBJ2-3, with D perhaps matching TRBD2 (6 bases). The CDR3 is 16 amino acids. V lost 0 bases and J lost 1, with 12 bases in between. Germline V gives CDR1 SGHRS, CDR2 YFSETQ. The CDR3 DNA is TGCGCCAGCAGCTTGGTTCCGGGAGTAGGCACAGATACGCAGTATTTT. This encodes CASSLVPGVGTDTQYF.

V is TRBV12-3 or TRBV12-4 and J is TRBJ1-1, with D hard to call. The CDR3 has 11 amino acids. The V end lost 6 bases, the J end lost 3 bases, and 5 bases lay between the germline ends. The CDR3 bases are TGTGCCAGCAGCCGAGACACTGAAGCTTTCTTT. Translating it yields CASSRDTEAFF.

This chain links TRBV19 with TRBJ2-7, with 8 bases aligning to TRBD2. V lost 2 bases and J lost 1; bases outside the gene matches: 7. CDR1 LNHDA and CDR2 SQIVND come from the germline V gene (reference sequence). This CDR3 region has 16 residues. The CDR3 DNA follows: TGTGCCAGTAGTATATTCAGCGGGAGTGGTTCCTACGAGCAGTACTTC. Encoded protein: CASSIFSGSGSYEQYF.

The chain recombines TRBV5-1 with TRBJ2-3; D is ambiguous. The CDR3 runs to 15 residues. Trimming stripped 4 bases from V and 0 bases from J, with 12 bases between. From germline, CDR1 is SGHRS and CDR2 YFSETQ. The CDR3 sequence: CASSRDSSSTDTQYF. The CDR3 region has the DNA TGCGCCAGCAGCCGTGACTCCTCTAGCACAGATACGCAGTATTTT.

This chain links TRBV25-1 with TRBJ2-5; TRBD2 aligns across 10 bases. CDR3 length: 17 residues. The V and J ends lost 1 base and 3 bases, in that order; junction bases with no gene match: 8. In germline, CDR1 is MGHDK, CDR2 SYGVNS. The chain's CDR3 is CASSEFMGSGREETQYF. The CDR3 DNA follows: TGTGCCAGCAGTGAATTTATGGGCAGCGGGAGGGAAGAGACCCAGTACTTC.

The chain employs TRBV27 and TRBJ2-3, with D possibly TRBD2 on 6 matching bases. Trimming took off 7 bases at V and 2 bases at J, with 25 bases between the two ends. This CDR3 has 18 residues. In germline, CDR1 is MNHEY, CDR2 SMNVEV (reference sequence). Here the CDR3 DNA reads TGTGCCAGCACCGCCCGACTAGGGCAAGGCGACGACACAGATACGCAGTATTTT. Amino acids: CASTARLGQGDDTDTQYF.

This chain links TRBV2 with TRBJ2-2, with TRBD2 matching 9 bases. The length of the CDR3 is 15 residues. Germline-derived CDR1 and CDR2 are SNHLY and FYNNEI. V lost 8 bases and J lost 5; bases outside the gene matches: 9. In DNA, the CDR3 is TGTGCCAGCCTCGAAGCGGGGGGAGAGACCGGGGAGCTGTTTTTT. It specifies CASLEAGGETGELFF.

This rearrangement joins TRBV7-8 to TRBJ2-5, with TRBD1 identical over 9 bases. Germline-derived CDR1 and CDR2 are SGHVS and FQNEAQ. Trimming cost V 5 bases and J 5 bases; bases outside gene matches: 12. This CDR3 is built from 16 residues. CDR3 coding DNA: TGTGCCAGCAGCAATCAAAACCGGGACAGGGAGGAGACCCAGTACTTC. Protein product: CASSNQNRDREETQYF.

The genes are TRBV27 and TRBJ2-2; 7 bases line up with TRBD2. V dropped 7 bases and J dropped 5; count of bases not matched to a gene: 4. This CDR3 spans 13 amino acids. Per germline, CDR1 MNHEY and CDR2 SMNVEV (reference sequence). The DNA of the CDR3 is TGTGCCAGCAAACGGGGAGGGACCGGGGAGCTGTTTTTT. Translating it yields CASKRGGTGELFF.